The subject of this entry is one T cell receptor (beta chain). The data were obtained in a study of blood T cell repertoires in COVID-19. The CDR3 is 16 amino acids. The V end lost 1 base, the J end lost 0 bases, and 12 bases lay between the germline ends. The germline CDR1 and CDR2 sequences are PRHDT and FYEKMQ (reference sequence). Study processing details: Amplification with reference gene primers provided the estimates of nucleated cell counts. Method: immunoSEQ multiplex PCR; TCRdb's copy keeps in-frame clones and lacks some. V and J calls and clone size are copied from that table; D and trimming were computed from the DNA. The data show approximately 40,000 clones, 80% to 90% seen once.

The gene calls are TRBV13 and TRBJ1-1; D perhaps matches TRBD1 (6 bases). The source is a man aged 35-49 years with COVID-19, enrolled during active disease. The sequenced sample was peripheral blood. CDR3 DNA: TGTGCCAGCAGCTTAGAGGACAGAGCGATGAACACTGAAGCTTTCTTT. This encodes CASSLEDRAMNTEAFF.